One sample yielded the 26 T cell receptor beta chains listed below, sequenced in a study of post-analysis software for immune sequencing data. TCR beta cDNA libraries had unique molecular identifiers. TCRdb processed the PCR reads anew with MiXCR; each CDR3 protein has one entry. The sample lists roughly 800,000 distinct CDR3 sequences; around 42% were seen once. These receptors have no identified antigens. Notes on the study in general: Comparison of patients with controls showed 4 to 6 TRBV segments more frequent in patients, TRBV5-6, TRBV5-1 and TRBV20-1 among them.

Sequenced input: blood. The receptors shown here come from a girl aged 10-17 years with multiple sclerosis.

The chain employs TRBV7-8 and TRBJ1-5; 8 positions agree with TRBD1. This CDR3 is 14 amino acids long. Germline loops: CDR1 SGHVS, CDR2 FQNEAQ. V was pared by 4 bases and J by 5 bases, with 4 bases of the junction left unmatched. The CDR3 reads CASSSTGEYQPQHF. The CDR3 nucleotides are TGTGCCAGCAGCTCGACAGGGGAGTATCAGCCCCAGCATTTT.

Points on this clonotype: One junction end does not reproduce the germline sequence, and a read error may be involved. The CDR3 is CSASYSGDFWTRYF. CDR3 DNA sequence: TGCAGTGCTAGTTACAGCGGGGATTTCTGGACCCGGTACTTC. The chain joins TRBV20-1 to TRBJ2-5; 7 bases are shared with TRBD2. From germline, CDR1 is DFQATT and CDR2 SNEGSKA (reference sequence). This CDR3 has 14 amino acids.

This clonotype was picked up a small number of times. V and J are TRBV4-2 and TRBJ2-4; D unclear. V was trimmed by 1 base and J by 1 base, leaving 5 bases between them. The germline gives CDR1 LGHNA, CDR2 YNFKEQ. There are 14 residues in the CDR3. CDR3 DNA: TGTGCCAGCAGCCAAGGTGGGGCCAAAAACATTCAGTACTTC. Amino acids: CASSQGGAKNIQYF.

CDR3 nucleotide sequence: TGTGCCAGCAGTTTTGGTATCTATGGCGGGGAGGTGGAGACCCAGTACTTC. It is translated as CASSFGIYGGEVETQYF. The chain carries TRBV12-3 or TRBV12-4 and TRBJ2-5; D may be TRBD2 (6 bases). V lost 3 bases and J 5 bases, leaving 22 bases between the germline ends. CDR3 size: 17 residues.

This clonotype has only a few counts. The chain links TRBV20-1 to TRBJ2-3; TRBD2 matches 10 bases. Germline values: CDR1 DFQATT, CDR2 SNEGSKA (reference sequence). Trimming took 3 bases from V and 5 from J; bases not matched to a gene: 2. The length of the CDR3 is 13 residues. The CDR3 sequence is CSARASGRDTQYF. The CDR3 DNA reads TGCAGTGCTAGGGCTAGCGGGAGAGATACGCAGTATTTT.

Worth noting for this clonotype: The junction and the germline gene differ at one end; a read error may be behind it. This sequence joins TRBV12-3 or TRBV12-4 and TRBJ2-3; the match to TRBD2 covers 11 bases. The CDR3 length is 16 residues. The CDR3 DNA sequence: TGTGCCAGCCGACACCGAGTAGCGGGAGGGTTGGATACGCAGGATTTT. Protein sequence: CASRHRVAGGLDTQDF.

The gene calls are TRBV7-8 and TRBJ1-2; possibly TRBD1 for D (6 bases). This CDR3 contains 16 residues. The germline V gene has CDR1 SGHVS and CDR2 FQNEAQ. Trimming shortened V by 5 bases and J by 4 bases, and 20 bases separated the two germline ends. In DNA form, the CDR3 reads TGTGCCAGCAGCCTGAGGTCAGGGGCTAACCCCTATGGCTACACCTTC. Translating gives CASSLRSGANPYGYTF.

The V call is TRBV10-3, the J call TRBJ2-3; 9 bases are shared with TRBD2. J gave up 1 base and V 3 bases, and 2 bases lay outside the gene matches. The CDR3 loop spans 15 amino acids. The germline V gene has CDR1 ENHRY and CDR2 SYGVKD. The CDR3 bases are TGTGCCATCAGTGATGTAGCGGGAGGCACAGATACGCAGTATTTT. It specifies CAISDVAGGTDTQYF.

The chain has TRBV7-9 and TRBJ2-7, with 14 bases lining up with TRBD2. The junction had 6 bases not matched to a gene; V was cut back by 3 bases and J by 2 bases. The CDR3 is made up of 17 amino acids. Germline V CDR1 and CDR2: SEHNR, FQNEAQ (reference sequence). The CDR3 spells CASSFGLAGGSTYEQYF. CDR3 bases: TGTGCCAGCAGCTTTGGACTAGCGGGAGGTAGTACCTACGAGCAGTACTTC.

Written as DNA, the CDR3 is TGTGCCATCAGGGAAGGCCTGGGACAGGGACTAAAGGAGACCCAGTACTTC. Its translation: CAIREGLGQGLKETQYF. The chain carries TRBV10-3 and TRBJ2-5; the match to TRBD1 covers 9 bases. V lost 6 bases and J lost 5; bases outside the gene matches: 16. CDR1 and CDR2 (germline): ENHRY, SYGVKD. CDR3 length: 17 residues.

With respect to this clonotype: Germline and junction disagree at one end, which may indicate a read error. The chain combines TRBV15 with TRBJ2-6, with no clear D. Germline assignment: CDR1 LNHNV and CDR2 YYDKDF (reference sequence). There are 13 residues in the CDR3. CDR3 residues: CATGISGTNVLTF. The CDR3 DNA follows: TGTGCCACCGGTATCTCTGGGACCAACGTCCTGACTTTC.

This clonotype has only a few counts. The chain employs TRBV9 and TRBJ2-7; a weak D match, TRBD1 (5 bases). The CDR3 is 14 residues long. The V end lost 1 base, the J end lost 0 bases, and 8 bases lay between the germline ends. CDR1 and CDR2 (germline): SGDLS, YYNGEE. CDR3 nucleotide sequence: TGTGCCAGCAGCGTACATGACAGCTCCTACGAGCAGTACTTC. Translating it yields CASSVHDSSYEQYF.

A note on this clonotype: The junction does not match germline at one end; this may be a read error. The chain employs TRBV7-9 and TRBJ2-5; unclear D gene. Germline-derived CDR1 and CDR2 are SEHNR and FQNEAQ (reference sequence). There are 13 residues in the CDR3. The CDR3 protein is CASGLVNQETQYF. DNA of the CDR3: TGTGCCAGCGGCTTAGTAAACCAAGAGACCCAGTACTTC.

This clonotype has just a few counts. The V and J genes are TRBV13 and TRBJ2-7; 9 nucleotides align to TRBD1. The V gene's germline CDR1 is PRHDT and CDR2 FYEKMQ (reference sequence). This CDR3 region has 15 residues. With 4 bases clipped from V and 0 bases from J, the junction kept 4 bases outside the gene matches. The CDR3 nucleotides read TGTGCCAGCAGCTGGGGACAGGGAGCCTCCTACGAGCAGTACTTC. Translation: CASSWGQGASYEQYF.

In the case of this clonotype: At one of its ends the junction is not consistent with the germline gene, which may arise from a read error. The chain has TRBV5-1 and TRBJ2-1; TRBD2 aligns across 13 bases. This CDR3 comprises 15 residues. CDR1 and CDR2 from the germline V gene are SGHRS and YFSETQ. CDR3 sequence reads: CAGSSGLAGDNEQFF. Here the CDR3 DNA reads TGCGCCGGCAGCTCAGGACTAGCGGGAGACAATGAGCAGTTCTTC.

This chain connects TRBV29-1 to TRBJ2-3, with D possibly being TRBD1 or TRBD2 (5 bases each). CDR3 length: 17 residues. Germline-derived CDR1 and CDR2 are SQVTM and ANQGSEA. With 7 bases removed from V and 5 bases from J, the gap between germline ends came to 28 bases. CDR3 amino acids: CSARTPRGPDLRDTQYF. The DNA for the CDR3 is TGCAGCGCACGAACTCCGAGGGGACCCGACTTAAGAGATACGCAGTATTTT.

The chain employs TRBV5-1 and TRBJ2-4, with D unresolved. The J call is in doubt because the DNA end fits TRBJ2-7 better. The CDR3 covers 18 residues. CDR1 and CDR2 (germline): SGHRS, YFSETQ. The CDR3 protein is CASSLAKRTVVTVDEQYF. The DNA for the CDR3 is TGCGCCAGCAGCTTGGCCAAGAGGACCGTGGTGACGGTAGACGAGCAGTACTTC.

The chain employs TRBV27 and TRBJ2-1, with TRBD1 as a possible D gene (8 bases). The length of the CDR3 is 15 residues. V gave up 6 bases and J gave up 4 bases, with 16 bases separating them. Germline V gives CDR1 MNHEY, CDR2 SMNVEV (reference sequence). The CDR3 is CASRDGQGGYNEQFF. The CDR3 DNA is TGTGCCAGCAGGGACGGACAGGGAGGGTACAATGAGCAGTTCTTC.

This sequence joins TRBV6-5 and TRBJ1-1, with TRBD1 identical over 7 bases. Germline V gives CDR1 MNHEY, CDR2 SVGAGI. The J segment lost 13 bases and the V segment lost 2 bases, leaving 16 bases of the junction unmatched. This CDR3 has 15 residues. The CDR3 sequence: CASSYGSVLQGVVFF. In nucleotides, the CDR3 is TGTGCCAGCAGTTACGGTTCTGTGTTGCAGGGGGTTGTTTTCTTT.

The J gene is TRBJ2-1, the V gene TRBV2; 9 bases map to TRBD2. Losses at the gene ends were 8 bases for V and 2 bases for J; bases not matched to a gene: 4. This CDR3 is 14 amino acids long. The germline gives CDR1 SNHLY, CDR2 FYNNEI. The CDR3 DNA sequence: TGTGCCAGCGTTCTAGCGGGGACCTACAATGAGCAGTTCTTC. The encoded protein is CASVLAGTYNEQFF.

The chain combines TRBV12-3 or TRBV12-4 with TRBJ2-7; 10 bases are a match to TRBD2. Trimming cost V 5 bases and J 2 bases; bases outside gene matches: 9. This CDR3 spans 16 amino acids. The CDR3 reads CASSTPSGRPPYEQYF. CDR3 in DNA: TGTGCCAGCAGTACCCCTAGCGGGAGACCCCCCTACGAGCAGTACTTC.

The rearrangement joins TRBV6-1 to TRBJ1-2; D call uncertain. CDR1 MNHNS and CDR2 SASEGT come from the germline V gene. Trimming removed 5 bases at V and 8 bases at J, with 15 bases between. The CDR3 runs 13 residues. The DNA for the CDR3 is TGTGCCAGCAGTCATAAGGTTAATGGAGGCTACACCTTC. Amino acids: CASSHKVNGGYTF.

This chain links TRBV19 with TRBJ2-7; a possible D gene is TRBD1 (5 bases). The CDR3 is 15 amino acids. In germline, CDR1 is LNHDA, CDR2 SQIVND (reference sequence). Trimming stripped 4 bases from V and 0 bases from J, with 13 bases between. The CDR3 DNA reads TGTGCCAGTAGTACCCTAACAAGGGGCTCCTACGAGCAGTACTTC. Encoded protein: CASSTLTRGSYEQYF.

The V call is TRBV5-1, the J call TRBJ2-7, with 10 bases identical to TRBD1. This CDR3 region has 15 residues. CDR1 and CDR2 from the germline V gene are SGHRS and YFSETQ. With 5 bases clipped from V and 2 bases from J, the junction kept 7 bases outside the gene matches. CDR3 loop: CASRIGQGGTYEQYF. The CDR3 region has the DNA TGCGCCAGCAGAATAGGACAGGGGGGGACCTACGAGCAGTACTTC.

This rearrangement joins TRBV28 to TRBJ2-7, with D unresolved. This CDR3 comprises 14 residues. CDR1 MDHEN and CDR2 SYDVKM come from the germline V gene. The ends were cut back, 2 bases at V and 2 bases at J, with 10 bases in the middle. The CDR3 sequence: CASSLPSRAYEQYF. The CDR3 nucleotides are TGTGCCAGCAGTTTACCCAGCCGCGCCTACGAGCAGTACTTC.

The chain links TRBV7-8 to TRBJ2-7; perhaps TRBD2 as D (6 bases). This CDR3 is built from 14 residues. Per the germline V gene, CDR1 is SGHVS and CDR2 is FQNEAQ. Between the trimmed V and J ends, which lost 4 bases and 5 bases, there was a span of 15 bases. The CDR3 region has the DNA TGTGCCAGCAGCTCCCGAGGGAGGATCGACGAGCAGTACTTC. Translation: CASSSRGRIDEQYF. Full variable domain (remainder filled in from reference TRBV7-8 and TRBJ2-7): GAGVSQSPRYKVAKRGQDVALRCDPISGHVSLFWYQQALGQGPEFLTYFQNEAQLDKSGLPSDRFFAERPEGSVSTLKIQRTQQEDSAVYLCASSSRGRIDEQYFGPGTRLTVT.